A single sample gave rise to the 18 T cell receptor beta chains below, sequenced in a study of T cell changes during pregnancy in multiple sclerosis. Profiling relied on immunoSEQ multiplex PCR, and the TCRdb table lists in-frame clones only, not all of them. Of approximately 52,000 clones in the sample, about nine tenths were seen once. The specimen was CD4+ T cells from peripheral blood mononuclear cells, collected after pregnancy. These receptor sequences come from a female donor with multiple sclerosis, enrolled in a pregnancy study.

The chain recombines TRBV7-9 with TRBJ2-5, with 8 bases matching TRBD2. This CDR3 has 14 amino acids. J lost 3 bases, V lost 2 bases, and 2 bases had no gene match. Looked up from germline, CDR1 is SEHNR and CDR2 is FQNEAQ (reference sequence). Here the CDR3 DNA reads TGTGCCAGCAGCTTACAAGCGGGAGAAGAGACCCAGTACTTC. Translation gives CASSLQAGEETQYF.

The genes are TRBV5-1 and TRBJ2-7, with D perhaps matching TRBD1 (6 bases). The length of the CDR3 is 13 residues. CDR1 and CDR2 from the germline V gene are SGHRS and YFSETQ. V was clipped by 2 bases and J by 3 bases, with 9 bases between them. The CDR3 spells CASSLGGLYEQYF. The CDR3 DNA reads as TGCGCCAGCAGCTTAGGGGGTCTCTACGAGCAGTACTTC.

The chain links TRBV28 to TRBJ1-1; D is unresolved. The germline V gene encodes CDR1 MDHEN and CDR2 SYDVKM. The CDR3 has 11 amino acids. Trimming removed 4 bases at V and 11 bases at J, with 11 bases between. The CDR3 bases are TGTGCCAGCAGTTCACCAAGAGCGGCTTTCTTT. Residues: CASSSPRAAFF. The whole variable domain, remainder taken from reference TRBV28 and TRBJ1-1, is DVKVTQSSRYLVKRTGEKVFLECVQDMDHENMFWYRQDPGLGLRLIYFSYDVKMKEKGDIPEGYSVSREKKERFSLILESASTNQTSMYLCASSSPRAAFFGQGTRLTVV.

The chain uses TRBV5-5 and TRBJ2-5; D is unclear. Gene TRBJ2-7 matches the end of the DNA better, so the J call may be wrong. The germline gives CDR1 SGHKS, CDR2 YYEKEE (reference sequence). The CDR3 spans 14 residues. The CDR3 loop is CASSLVAYSYEQYF. Here the CDR3 DNA reads TGTGCCAGCAGCTTGGTGGCGTACAGCTACGAGCAGTACTTC.

The chain recombines TRBV7-3 with TRBJ2-1, with 12 nucleotides matching TRBD2. The germline gives CDR1 SGHTA, CDR2 FQGTGA. This CDR3 contains 16 residues. After removal of 5 bases from V and 9 bases from J, the junction contained 11 bases not matched to a gene. CDR3 bases: TGTGCCAGCAGCCCACGCCGGCTAGCGGGAGGGTCTGAGCAGTTCTTC. Translation: CASSPRRLAGGSEQFF.

This clone showed up just once. V is TRBV10-3 and J is TRBJ2-7; 7 bases are a match to TRBD1. V shed 10 bases, J shed 5 bases, and the junction held 8 bases outside the gene matches. The CDR3 runs 12 residues. CDR1 is ENHRY and CDR2 is SYGVKD in the germline V gene. The CDR3 sequence: CATSTGSDEQYF. In nucleotides, the CDR3 is TGTGCCACTTCGACAGGGAGCGACGAGCAGTACTTC.

J is TRBJ2-5 and V is TRBV28; D call uncertain. V lost 7 bases to trimming and J lost 4 bases, with 16 bases between them. The CDR3 extends over 14 amino acids. Germline V gene sequence: CDR1 MDHEN, CDR2 SYDVKM. CDR3 region: CASTVPRVGETQYF. The CDR3 region has the DNA TGTGCCAGCACCGTCCCTCGGGTTGGAGAGACCCAGTACTTC.

The J gene is TRBJ2-5, the V gene TRBV11-3; D is possibly TRBD1 (6 bases). CDR1 and CDR2 (germline): SGHNT, YENEEA. The V gene lost 1 base and the J gene lost 3 bases, with 12 bases spanning the gap. This CDR3 has 15 amino acids. As DNA, the CDR3 is TGTGCCAGCAGCTTAGTCTGGGACAAGGAAGAGACCCAGTACTTC. It translates to CASSLVWDKEETQYF.

V gene TRBV9 combines with J gene TRBJ2-5, with D possibly being TRBD2 (9 bases). CDR3 length equals 16 residues. V dropped 3 bases and J dropped 1 base, with 16 bases sitting between them. Germline values: CDR1 SGDLS, CDR2 YYNGEE. CDR3 DNA sequence: TGTGCCAGCAGCGCAGGGGGCGGGAGGGTCCAAGAGACCCAGTACTTC. Amino acid sequence: CASSAGGGRVQETQYF.

This clone was picked up one time. J is TRBJ1-5 and V is TRBV19; the match to TRBD1 covers 8 bases. This CDR3 contains 14 residues. V dropped 3 bases and J dropped 4; count of bases not matched to a gene: 2. The germline CDR1 and CDR2 sequences are LNHDA and SQIVND (reference sequence). The CDR3 sequence is CASSIGQGNQPQHF. CDR3 DNA sequence: TGTGCCAGTAGTATTGGACAGGGTAATCAGCCCCAGCATTTT.

This chain joins TRBV6-1 and TRBJ2-1; D is possibly TRBD2 (6 bases). The CDR3 runs to 18 residues. The germline gives CDR1 MNHNS, CDR2 SASEGT. With 3 bases removed from V and 4 bases from J, the gap between germline ends came to 22 bases. This chain's CDR3 is CASSELRGLQTLYNEQFF. The CDR3 DNA is TGTGCCAGCAGTGAGCTTCGGGGACTCCAGACCCTTTACAATGAGCAGTTCTTC.

The J gene is TRBJ1-5, the V gene TRBV28, with 8 nucleotides matching TRBD1. This CDR3 region has 17 residues. CDR1 and CDR2 from the germline V gene are MDHEN and SYDVKM. Losses at the gene ends were 6 bases for V and 0 bases for J; bases not matched to a gene: 10. CDR3 nucleotides: TGTGCCAGCAGCCAAGGACAGGGATATTATAGCAATCAGCCCCAGCATTTT. Amino acid sequence: CASSQGQGYYSNQPQHF.

CDR3 bases: TGCGCCAGCAGCCAAGAATTGCCGGGGTTCGGGCAGTACTTC. It is translated as CASSQELPGFGQYF. The genes are TRBV4-3 and TRBJ2-7, with TRBD2 as a possible D gene (5 bases). Germline V gene data show CDR1 as LGHNA and CDR2 as YSLEER. The CDR3 is 14 amino acids. The ends were cut back, 0 bases at V and 9 bases at J, with 15 bases in the middle.

The chain joins TRBV27 to TRBJ1-1; D unresolved. Germline V CDR1 and CDR2: MNHEY, SMNVEV (reference sequence). The V and J ends lost 2 bases and 2 bases respectively, with 9 bases between them. The CDR3 has 14 residues. CDR3 amino acids: CASSLNVRNTEAFF. In DNA form, the CDR3 reads TGTGCCAGCAGTTTAAACGTGAGAAACACTGAAGCTTTCTTT.

This chain connects TRBV27 to TRBJ2-7; 13 bases fit TRBD2. The CDR3 spans 15 residues. Trimming removed 2 bases from V and 6 bases from J; junction bases left unmatched: 4. Germline assignment: CDR1 MNHEY and CDR2 SMNVEV (reference sequence). CDR3 amino acids: CASSLVGLAGSEQYF. DNA for the CDR3: TGTGCCAGCAGTTTAGTGGGACTAGCGGGAAGCGAGCAGTACTTC.

This clone is a singleton in its sample. The chain joins TRBV28 to TRBJ1-2, with TRBD1 as a possible D gene (6 bases). Trimming cost V 11 bases and J 1 base, with 14 bases left between them. Germline lookup yields CDR1 MDHEN and CDR2 SYDVKM. This CDR3 comprises 13 residues. The CDR3 loop is CAGGDNINYGYTF. CDR3 in DNA: TGTGCCGGGGGGGACAACATTAACTATGGCTACACCTTC.

V is TRBV11-3 and J is TRBJ1-4; tentative D call: TRBD1 (5 bases). Trimming removed 3 bases at V and 7 bases at J, with 12 bases between. The CDR3 is made up of 14 amino acids. The germline V gene has CDR1 SGHNT and CDR2 YENEEA. The CDR3 protein is CASSFRREGEKLFF. CDR3 DNA sequence: TGTGCCAGCAGCTTTCGCAGGGAGGGTGAAAAACTGTTTTTT.

The chain recombines TRBV19 with TRBJ2-7, with 7 bases fitting TRBD1. The germline gives CDR1 LNHDA, CDR2 SQIVND (reference sequence). CDR3 length: 14 residues. With V trimmed by 5 bases and J by 2 bases, 6 bases remained unmatched. CDR3 coding DNA: TGTGCCAGTAGTGCCGACGGGACAGCCTACGAGCAGTACTTC. Protein product: CASSADGTAYEQYF.